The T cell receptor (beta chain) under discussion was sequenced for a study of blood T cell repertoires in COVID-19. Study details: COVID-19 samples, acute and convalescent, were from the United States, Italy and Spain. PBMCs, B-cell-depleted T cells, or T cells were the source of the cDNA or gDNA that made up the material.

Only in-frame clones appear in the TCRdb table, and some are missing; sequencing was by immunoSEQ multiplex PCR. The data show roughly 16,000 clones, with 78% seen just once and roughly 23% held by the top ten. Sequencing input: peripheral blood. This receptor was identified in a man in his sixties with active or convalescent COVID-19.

The CDR3 reads CASSHGRGQPQHF. The CDR3 DNA is TGTGCCAGCAGTCACGGCAGGGGCCAGCCCCAGCATTTT. J is TRBJ1-5 and V is TRBV6-5; TRBD1 might be the D (6 bases). Trimming pared 5 bases from V and 7 bases from J, leaving 12 bases between. Germline loops: CDR1 MNHEY, CDR2 SVGAGI. This CDR3 has 13 residues.